Shown below are 15 T cell receptor beta chains from a single sample sequenced in a study of blood T cell repertoires in COVID-19. Produced via immunoSEQ multiplex PCR; TCRdb's table is partial and in-frame only. The table records around 140,000 clones, around 84% of them present only once. Material: peripheral blood. The receptors were gathered from a man aged 55 to 69 with active or convalescent COVID-19.

The chain has TRBV5-1 and TRBJ1-2, with TRBD1 matching 8 bases. The ends lost 4 bases at V and 6 bases at J; junction bases unmatched: 11. Germline values: CDR1 SGHRS, CDR2 YFSETQ. The length of the CDR3 is 15 residues. The CDR3: CASSALGQGGHGYTF. In DNA form, the CDR3 reads TGCGCCAGCAGCGCCCTCGGACAGGGTGGCCATGGCTACACCTTC.

The V call is TRBV29-1, the J call TRBJ1-1, with 12 bases matching TRBD1. The ends lost 8 bases at V and 0 bases at J; junction bases unmatched: 7. Germline loops: CDR1 SQVTM, CDR2 ANQGSEA. The CDR3 has 15 residues. Here the CDR3 DNA reads TGCAGCTCGGGGACAGGGGGCTCGGTGAACACTGAAGCTTTCTTT. Translating it yields CSSGTGGSVNTEAFF.

For this clone: The same CDR3 also results from other DNA sequences found in this sample. V usage is TRBV19 and J usage is TRBJ2-3, with 11 bases fitting TRBD2. V shed 8 bases, J shed 0 bases, and the junction held 1 base outside the gene matches. CDR1 and CDR2 (germline): LNHDA, SQIVND (reference sequence). This CDR3 contains 14 residues. This CDR3 reads CASRTSGSTDTQYF. The CDR3 DNA sequence: TGTGCCAGTCGGACTAGCGGGAGCACAGATACGCAGTATTTT.

The chain has TRBV13 and TRBJ1-1; 7 nucleotides agree with TRBD1. Germline assignment: CDR1 PRHDT and CDR2 FYEKMQ (reference sequence). V was clipped by 5 bases and J by 0 bases; unmatched bases: 12. The CDR3 spans 17 residues. CDR3 nucleotides: TGTGCCAGCAGCCGCCCTTCGAGGAGGGGGCTGAACACTGAAGCTTTCTTT. Protein sequence: CASSRPSRRGLNTEAFF.

The V and J genes are TRBV9 and TRBJ2-1; 11 bases are a match to TRBD2. V trimming: 0 bases; J trimming: 7 bases; junction bases outside the gene matches: 6. Germline V CDR1 and CDR2: SGDLS, YYNGEE. The CDR3 runs 16 residues. The DNA for the CDR3 is TGTGCCAGCAGCGTAGGGGGACTAGCGGTTATTAATGAGCAGTTCTTC. Amino acids: CASSVGGLAVINEQFF.

The genes are TRBV5-4 and TRBJ2-3; 10 nucleotides align to TRBD2. From germline, CDR1 is SGHNT and CDR2 YYREEE (reference sequence). Unmatched junction bases numbered 14, after V lost 3 bases and J lost 4 bases. The CDR3 is 18 residues long. This chain's CDR3 is CASSSTPSSGSRADTQYF. The CDR3 DNA reads TGTGCCAGCAGCTCTACCCCATCTAGCGGGAGTAGGGCAGATACGCAGTATTTT.

The V and J genes are TRBV6-5 and TRBJ1-1; D perhaps matches TRBD1 (6 bases). CDR3 length: 15 residues. From germline, CDR1 is MNHEY and CDR2 SVGAGI. V dropped 6 bases and J dropped 5 bases, with 19 bases sitting between them. The CDR3 DNA sequence: TGTGCCAGCAGCCCGCGTGGCAGCAGGGGAACTGAAGCTTTCTTT. Amino acid sequence: CASSPRGSRGTEAFF.

This clone was seen more than once but under ten times. The V and J genes are TRBV18 and TRBJ1-4; TRBD1 matches 9 bases. Germline V gene sequence: CDR1 KGHSH, CDR2 LQKENI. The CDR3 has 15 amino acids. The V segment lost 4 bases and the J segment 5 bases; nucleotides outside the gene matches: 5. The CDR3 region is CASSQDRGENEKLFF. The CDR3 region has the DNA TGTGCCAGCTCACAAGACAGGGGGGAAAATGAAAAACTGTTTTTT.

The rearrangement links TRBV3-1 (or the pseudogene TRBV3-2) to TRBJ2-1; 9 positions agree with TRBD2. The CDR3 extends over 15 amino acids. V gave up 2 bases and J gave up 4 bases; unmatched junction bases: 3. Germline CDR1 LGHDT, CDR2 YNNKEL (reference sequence). CDR3 bases: TGTGCCAGCAGCCAACCGAGCGGGGGGTACAATGAGCAGTTCTTC. Encoded protein: CASSQPSGGYNEQFF.

This clone was picked up a small number of times. The chain employs TRBV3-1 (or the pseudogene TRBV3-2) and TRBJ1-2; 7 bases map to TRBD1. The length of the CDR3 is 16 residues. Per the germline V gene, CDR1 is LGHDT and CDR2 is YNNKEL (reference sequence). The ends lost 3 bases at V and 2 bases at J; junction bases unmatched: 9. CDR3 bases: TGTGCCAGCAGCCAGAAGGAGGACAGGTCGAACTATGGCTACACCTTC. Its translation is CASSQKEDRSNYGYTF.

This chain uses TRBV12-3 or TRBV12-4 with TRBJ1-4; D possibly corresponds to TRBD1 (5 bases). V was clipped by 6 bases and J by 7 bases, with 12 bases between them. The CDR3 totals 13 residues. The CDR3 DNA reads TGTGCCAGCAGCCGGGGGGTCAGTGAAAAACTGTTTTTT. Residues: CASSRGVSEKLFF.

The chain joins TRBV19 to TRBJ1-2; TRBD1 matches 10 bases. From germline, CDR1 is LNHDA and CDR2 SQIVND (reference sequence). The CDR3 runs 15 residues. Trimming took 8 bases from V and 3 from J; bases not matched to a gene: 9. CDR3 DNA sequence: TGTGCCAGTTCCGACAGGGGGCACGGCGACTATGGCTACACCTTC. Translation: CASSDRGHGDYGYTF.

This clone was seen only once. V gene TRBV3-1 (or the pseudogene TRBV3-2) combines with J gene TRBJ2-3, with D possibly TRBD1 on 5 matching bases. Trimming took off 0 bases at V and 4 bases at J, with 14 bases between the two ends. Germline loops: CDR1 LGHDT, CDR2 YNNKEL (reference sequence). The CDR3 is 16 amino acids. As DNA, the CDR3 is TGTGCCAGCAGCCAAGATCCGGGCAGGGCCCCAGATACGCAGTATTTT. Its protein is CASSQDPGRAPDTQYF.

The chain combines TRBV24-1 with TRBJ2-3; 7 bases align to TRBD2. The V segment lost 0 bases and the J segment 2 bases; nucleotides outside the gene matches: 4. Germline loops: CDR1 KGHDR, CDR2 SFDVKD. The CDR3 length is 16 residues. CDR3 sequence (DNA): TGTGCCACCAGTGATTTGGGCGGGAGCGACACAGATACGCAGTATTTT. Its protein product is CATSDLGGSDTDTQYF.

V usage is TRBV12-3 or TRBV12-4 and J usage is TRBJ2-3; 9 bases fit TRBD1. This CDR3 region has 13 residues. The V and J ends lost 6 bases and 3 bases, in that order; junction bases with no gene match: 1. The CDR3 DNA follows: TGTGCCAGCAGGACAGGGGGGACAGATACGCAGTATTTT. Translating gives CASRTGGTDTQYF.